The T cell receptor beta chain under discussion was sequenced for a study of blood T cells in healthy people across ages. Study findings and constraints: The recorded TCR beta diversity per million T cells decreased in a roughly linear manner with age. The study could not conclusively compare naive and antigen-experienced cells, given its unsorted PBMCs. Strong correlation was found linking TCR beta diversity to naive T cell percentage.

A minimum of 7 million PBMCs was isolated per sample. Together with a sample-barcoded 5' primer, a J-beta primer mix was included in a second PCR lasting about 7 to 12 cycles. TCRdb reprocessed the 5' RACE reads via MiXCR and lists one record per CDR3 protein. The table records 1,500,000 or so distinct CDR3 sequences, 55% to 75% of them present only once. Comments on this clonotype: Its specificity is unknown.

This sequence was found in a young man in good health. The sequencing input was blood.

The CDR3: CAGHRDSYNSPLHF. The CDR3 DNA sequence: TGTGCCGGACACAGGGACTCCTATAATTCACCCCTCCACTTT. The chain carries TRBV6-2 or TRBV6-3 and TRBJ1-6; D may be TRBD1 (6 bases). The CDR3 totals 14 residues. With 11 bases removed from V and 0 bases from J, the gap between germline ends came to 11 bases. Looked up from germline, CDR1 is MNHEY and CDR2 is SVGEGT.